These T cell receptor beta chains were read from a single sample in a study of T cells after yellow fever vaccination. TCRdb fed the 5' RACE reads into MiXCR, producing one record per CDR3 protein. The profile shows about 300,000 distinct CDR3 sequences, about 4% of them singletons. This specimen consisted of PBMCs, obtained 5 days after the yellow fever booster vaccination. The receptors come from a young man who received the YFV17D yellow fever vaccine. Each CDR3 is given with its conserved first and last residue. Fields, in order: D gene, V gene, J gene, clone size, CDR3 length, CDR3 protein, CDR3 DNA. D genes are given only for firm matches. The size of a clone is reported for some rows only, either as once, few or many, or as a class for expanded clones.

d_call: TRBD2; v_call: TRBV7-2; j_call: TRBJ2-3; clone_size: -; cdr3_length: 15; cdr3_aa: CASSWSTSTTDTQYF; cdr3_nt: TGTGCCAGCAGCTGGTCGACTAGCACCACAGATACGCAGTATTTT
d_call: TRBD2; v_call: TRBV29-1; j_call: TRBJ2-3; clone_size: many; cdr3_length: 16; cdr3_aa: CSVEAPRGGGTDTQYF; cdr3_nt: TGCAGCGTTGAAGCCCCCCGGGGGGGAGGCACAGATACGCAGTATTTT
d_call: -; v_call: TRBV7-2; j_call: TRBJ2-7; clone_size: many; cdr3_length: 13; cdr3_aa: CASSLAAAYEQYF; cdr3_nt: TGTGCCAGCAGCTTAGCGGCAGCCTACGAGCAGTACTTC
d_call: TRBD1; v_call: TRBV18; j_call: TRBJ1-2; clone_size: -; cdr3_length: 15; cdr3_aa: CASSPRGGGAYGYTF; cdr3_nt: TGTGCCAGCTCACCAAGGGGAGGGGGCGCCTATGGCTACACCTTC
d_call: -; v_call: TRBV5-5; j_call: TRBJ1-1; clone_size: many; cdr3_length: 13; cdr3_aa: CASSLARWTEAFF; cdr3_nt: TGTGCCAGCAGCTTGGCCCGGTGGACTGAAGCTTTCTTT
d_call: -; v_call: TRBV6-1; j_call: TRBJ2-7; clone_size: -; cdr3_length: 16; cdr3_aa: CASIRSRAAPSYEQYF; cdr3_nt: TGTGCCAGCATTAGAAGCCGGGCCGCTCCCTCCTACGAGCAGTACTTC
d_call: -; v_call: TRBV7-2; j_call: TRBJ1-2; clone_size: many; cdr3_length: 13; cdr3_aa: CASTRSSGYGYTF; cdr3_nt: TGTGCCAGCACGAGGAGTTCGGGCTATGGCTACACCTTC
d_call: -; v_call: TRBV4-3; j_call: TRBJ2-5; clone_size: few; cdr3_length: 14; cdr3_aa: CASSQDLAWETQYF; cdr3_nt: TGCGCCAGCAGCCAAGACCTAGCATGGGAGACCCAGTACTTC
d_call: TRBD2; v_call: TRBV6-2/TRBV6-3; j_call: TRBJ2-1; clone_size: few; cdr3_length: 18; cdr3_aa: CASRNGLFAGDSYNEQFF; cdr3_nt: TGTGCCAGCAGAAACGGGCTTTTTGCGGGGGACTCCTACAATGAGCAGTTCTTC
d_call: -; v_call: TRBV12-3/TRBV12-4; j_call: TRBJ2-1; clone_size: many; cdr3_length: 15; cdr3_aa: CASSLWQGTQDEQFF; cdr3_nt: TGTGCCAGCAGTTTATGGCAGGGCACTCAGGATGAGCAGTTCTTC
d_call: -; v_call: TRBV7-8; j_call: TRBJ2-1; clone_size: few; cdr3_length: 18; cdr3_aa: CASSPTLERAFPYNEQFF; cdr3_nt: TGTGCCAGCAGCCCGACACTCGAGCGGGCCTTCCCCTACAATGAGCAGTTCTTC
d_call: -; v_call: TRBV6-6; j_call: TRBJ2-5; clone_size: -; cdr3_length: 19; cdr3_aa: CASSTLPGESARLQETQYF; cdr3_nt: TGTGCCAGCAGCACCCTCCCGGGGGAGAGTGCCCGACTTCAAGAGACCCAGTACTTC
d_call: -; v_call: TRBV20-1; j_call: TRBJ2-3; clone_size: many; cdr3_length: 14; cdr3_aa: CSARAGTSTDTQYF; cdr3_nt: TGCAGTGCTAGAGCGGGGACTAGCACAGATACGCAGTATTTT
d_call: -; v_call: TRBV11-2; j_call: TRBJ2-2; clone_size: -; cdr3_length: 18; cdr3_aa: CASSLGAFTTRVAGELFF; cdr3_nt: TGTGCCAGCAGCTTGGGGGCCTTTACCACTAGAGTGGCCGGGGAGCTGTTTTTT
d_call: TRBD1; v_call: TRBV6-1; j_call: TRBJ2-5; clone_size: few; cdr3_length: 16; cdr3_aa: CASSESGTGGRETQYF; cdr3_nt: TGTGCCAGCAGTGAATCCGGGACAGGGGGCCGGGAGACCCAGTACTTC
d_call: -; v_call: TRBV19; j_call: TRBJ1-1; clone_size: many; cdr3_length: 12; cdr3_aa: CASSMKGNEAFF; cdr3_nt: TGTGCCAGTAGTATGAAGGGGAATGAAGCTTTCTTT
d_call: -; v_call: TRBV20-1; j_call: TRBJ2-2; clone_size: -; cdr3_length: 13; cdr3_aa: CSASRPNTGELFF; cdr3_nt: TGCAGTGCTAGTCGGCCGAACACCGGGGAGCTGTTTTTT
d_call: -; v_call: TRBV28; j_call: TRBJ1-4; clone_size: few; cdr3_length: 15; cdr3_aa: CASRPTTATNEKLFF; cdr3_nt: TGTGCCAGCAGGCCTACAACCGCAACTAATGAAAAACTGTTTTTT
d_call: -; v_call: TRBV3-1; j_call: TRBJ1-2; clone_size: few; cdr3_length: 15; cdr3_aa: CASSQDPGGAYGYTF; cdr3_nt: TGTGCCAGCAGCCAAGATCCTGGGGGCGCGTATGGCTACACCTTC
d_call: TRBD1; v_call: TRBV12-3/TRBV12-4; j_call: TRBJ2-7; clone_size: few; cdr3_length: 15; cdr3_aa: CASSFEIQGDYEQYF; cdr3_nt: TGTGCCAGCAGCTTCGAAATACAGGGGGACTACGAGCAGTACTTC
d_call: -; v_call: TRBV12-3/TRBV12-4; j_call: TRBJ1-2; clone_size: few; cdr3_length: 15; cdr3_aa: CASSPDRIVNYGYTF; cdr3_nt: TGTGCCAGCAGCCCCGACAGGATTGTTAACTATGGCTACACCTTC
d_call: TRBD1; v_call: TRBV7-3; j_call: TRBJ2-3; clone_size: few; cdr3_length: 14; cdr3_aa: CASSLLGGSDTQYF; cdr3_nt: TGTGCCAGCAGCTTACTAGGGGGCTCAGATACGCAGTATTTT
d_call: TRBD1; v_call: TRBV28; j_call: TRBJ2-3; clone_size: -; cdr3_length: 13; cdr3_aa: CALGQGAADTQYF; cdr3_nt: TGTGCCTTAGGGCAGGGGGCAGCAGATACGCAGTATTTT